The clone carrying this T cell receptor (beta chain) was seen at least ten times. What it recognizes is unknown. The entry originates in a study of identical twins. Study-level findings and limits: These conclusions were based on statistical analysis (cross-sectional, not following the same donors).

TCRdb passed the 5' RACE reads through MiXCR, listing each CDR3 protein once. Among 430,000 or so distinct CDR3 sequences, approximately 25% were seen once, and the ten largest hold about 2.9%. Germline CDR1 DFQATT, CDR2 SNEGSKA (reference sequence). There are 13 residues in the CDR3. The V and J ends lost 6 bases and 4 bases, in that order; junction bases with no gene match: 6. This sample also appeared in a second study, on T cells expressing NK-cell markers. That investigation notes: CD8+ T cells in 5 to 7 donors included dominant NKG2C+ clonotypes at roughly 1.0-7.5%.

The sequenced material came from CD4+ T cells sorted from blood. This receptor was obtained from a young woman in good health. The chain employs TRBV20-1 and TRBJ2-7, with 10 bases aligning to TRBD1. The CDR3 here is CSASRDRGYEQYF. The DNA of the CDR3 is TGCAGTGCCTCCCGGGACAGGGGATACGAGCAGTACTTC.